This entry lists 12 T cell receptor beta chains sequenced from one sample in a study of somatic mutations in cytotoxic T cells in rheumatoid arthritis. Only in-frame clones appear in the TCRdb table, and some are missing; sequencing was by immunoSEQ multiplex PCR. The sample records approximately 25,000 clones, roughly 80% being singletons. The sample comprised CD8+ T cells sorted from blood. The receptors derive from a woman younger than 35 in good health.

V usage is TRBV5-6 and J usage is TRBJ1-1; TRBD1 is a possible D gene (5 bases). V lost 4 bases and J 4 bases, leaving 11 bases between the germline ends. The germline CDR1 and CDR2 sequences are SGHDT and YYEEEE. This CDR3 region has 13 residues. The CDR3 spells CASSAGEGTEAFF. In DNA form, the CDR3 reads TGTGCCAGCAGCGCGGGGGAAGGCACTGAAGCTTTCTTT.

This clone was picked up a small number of times. This chain joins TRBV29-1 and TRBJ1-1; D not certain. Germline CDR1 SQVTM, CDR2 ANQGSEA. There are 13 residues in the CDR3. Trimming shortened V by 7 bases and J by 0 bases, and 12 bases separated the two germline ends. In DNA, the CDR3 is TGCAGCGGGAAAGAGATGATGAACACTGAAGCTTTCTTT. Protein sequence: CSGKEMMNTEAFF. The whole variable domain, remainder taken from reference TRBV29-1 and TRBJ1-1, is SAVISQKPSRDICQRGTSLTIQCQVDSQVTMMFWYRQQPGQSLTLIATANQGSEATYESGFVIDKFPISRPNLTFSTLTVSNMSPEDSSIYLCSGKEMMNTEAFFGQGTRLTVV.

V and J are TRBV28 and TRBJ1-4; D not resolved. Germline values: CDR1 MDHEN, CDR2 SYDVKM. The CDR3 extends over 16 amino acids. The V end lost 7 bases, the J end lost 4 bases, and 19 bases lay between the germline ends. The CDR3 is CASTLRRAEGNEKLFF. CDR3 coding DNA: TGTGCCAGCACCCTTAGAAGGGCGGAAGGTAATGAAAAACTGTTTTTT.

This rearrangement joins TRBV5-8 to TRBJ1-1; D is ambiguous. The CDR3 extends over 15 amino acids. V lost 4 bases and J 1 base, leaving 14 bases between the germline ends. Germline V gene data show CDR1 as SGHTS and CDR2 as YDEGEE. The CDR3 DNA sequence: TGTGCCAGCAGCCCGGAGCCGGGATGGAACACTGAAGCTTTCTTT. This gives the protein CASSPEPGWNTEAFF.

This sequence joins TRBV7-9 and TRBJ2-1; TRBD2 agrees at 8 bases. CDR3 size: 13 residues. The ends lost 6 bases at V and 7 bases at J; junction bases unmatched: 5. Germline V gives CDR1 SEHNR, CDR2 FQNEAQ (reference sequence). The CDR3 loop reads CASRDAGGNEQFF. In nucleotides, the CDR3 is TGTGCCAGCAGGGACGCGGGAGGAAATGAGCAGTTCTTC.

The chain employs TRBV10-1 and TRBJ2-6, with unresolved D. There are 17 residues in the CDR3. Germline V gives CDR1 WNHNN, CDR2 SYGVQD (reference sequence). Trimming shortened V by 5 bases and J by 5 bases, and 19 bases separated the two germline ends. The CDR3 region is CASSTRRRSSRANVLTF. For the CDR3, the DNA is TGCGCCAGCAGTACCAGGCGAAGATCAAGTCGGGCCAACGTCCTGACTTTC.

The CDR3 bases are TGTGCCAGCAGCATCCTAGCGGCCGATGAGCAGTTCTTC. It encodes CASSILAADEQFF. The chain combines TRBV7-9 with TRBJ2-1, with 7 bases fitting TRBD2. V trimming: 5 bases; J trimming: 8 bases; junction bases outside the gene matches: 6. This CDR3 has 13 amino acids. Germline CDR1 SEHNR, CDR2 FQNEAQ (reference sequence).

The table lists this clone with a count of one. V usage is TRBV27 and J usage is TRBJ2-7; 7 bases fit TRBD1. With 4 bases clipped from V and 0 bases from J, the junction kept 6 bases outside the gene matches. The CDR3 totals 15 residues. CDR1 MNHEY and CDR2 SMNVEV come from the germline V gene (reference sequence). CDR3 sequence (DNA): TGTGCCAGCAGTTCCAGGGGGAAGAGCTCCTACGAGCAGTACTTC. Encoded protein: CASSSRGKSSYEQYF.

This clone has only one observation. The chain carries TRBV10-2 and TRBJ2-6; no reliable D call. The CDR3 is 12 residues long. Germline assignment: CDR1 WSHSY and CDR2 SAAADI. Between the trimmed V and J ends, which lost 10 bases and 3 bases, there was a span of 7 bases. CDR3 residues: CAIRSGANVLTF. The CDR3 nucleotides read TGCGCCATCCGGAGTGGGGCCAACGTCCTGACTTTC.

CDR3 coding DNA: TGCGCCAGCAGTGAGTTCGACAGCCTGAGCACTGAAGCTTTCTTT. This codes for CASSEFDSLSTEAFF. The chain joins TRBV10-2 to TRBJ1-1; maybe TRBD1 (5 bases). CDR1 and CDR2 from the germline V gene are WSHSY and SAAADI. The CDR3 contains 15 residues. The ends were cut back, 1 base at V and 4 bases at J, with 13 bases in the middle.

This clone has a single count. The V gene is TRBV19, the J gene TRBJ1-1; D gene uncertain. V lost 5 bases to trimming and J lost 3 bases, with 13 bases between them. CDR3 length: 14 amino acids. The V gene's germline CDR1 is LNHDA and CDR2 SQIVND (reference sequence). The DNA of the CDR3 is TGTGCCAGTAGTTGGAGAAATAGAGACACTGAAGCTTTCTTT. Protein product: CASSWRNRDTEAFF. Looking up the rest from reference TRBV19 and TRBJ1-1 gives the full variable domain: DGGITQSPKYLFRKEGQNVTLSCEQNLNHDAMYWYRQDPGQGLRLIYYSQIVNDFQKGDIAEGYSVSREKKESFPLTVTSAQKNPTAFYLCASSWRNRDTEAFFGQGTRLTVV.

This sequence joins TRBV27 and TRBJ2-7; D gene unclear. V was trimmed by 3 bases and J by 10 bases, leaving 22 bases between them. The CDR3 is 15 amino acids. Germline lookup yields CDR1 MNHEY and CDR2 SMNVEV (reference sequence). The CDR3 protein is CASSFLPARMSRQYV. DNA of the CDR3: TGTGCCAGCAGTTTTTTGCCCGCCAGAATGTCGCGACAGTACGTC.